The 26 T cell receptor beta chains given below trace back to one sample, sequenced in a study of cytomegalovirus exposure and HLA in healthy donors. Researchers ran the PCR with 60 Vbeta and 13 Jbeta primers. The protocol was immunoSEQ multiplex PCR, while the TCRdb copy is restricted to in-frame clones and leaves out a portion. The sample has some 130,000 clones, roughly three quarters seen once. The sequencing input was PBMCs. These receptors all come from a man aged 25-45 years in good health and CMV-seronegative.

The table lists this clone with a few counts. The genes are TRBV27 and TRBJ1-2; tentatively, D is TRBD1 (5 bases). This CDR3 has 13 residues. CDR1 is MNHEY, CDR2 SMNVEV, per germline (reference sequence). Trimming took off 4 bases at V and 6 bases at J, with 12 bases between the two ends. For the CDR3, the DNA is TGTGCCAGCAGTTCTTGGGGACTTCATGGCTACACCTTC. Translating gives CASSSWGLHGYTF.

CDR3 nucleotides: TGTGCCACCAGCAGGGACAGGTCATCCTCCTACGAGCAGTACTTC. Translating gives CATSRDRSSSYEQYF. The J gene is TRBJ2-7, the V gene TRBV15; the match to TRBD1 covers 7 bases. This CDR3 contains 15 residues. CDR1 is LNHNV and CDR2 is YYDKDF in the germline V gene (reference sequence). V lost 3 bases to trimming and J lost 0 bases; unmatched junction nucleotides: 5.

The chain uses TRBV9 and TRBJ2-1, with TRBD2 matching 9 bases. Germline V gene sequence: CDR1 SGDLS, CDR2 YYNGEE. V was pared by 0 bases and J by 12 bases, with 13 bases of the junction left unmatched. The CDR3 is made up of 16 amino acids. The CDR3 DNA sequence: TGTGCCAGCAGCGTAGCGGGCGGGAGGGCCGGGATTTTGCAGTTCTTC. This sequence encodes CASSVAGGRAGILQFF. The complete variable domain, with remaining parts taken from reference TRBV9 and TRBJ2-1, reads DSGVTQTPKHLITATGQRVTLRCSPRSGDLSVYWYQQSLDQGLQFLIQYYNGEERAKGNILERFSAQQFPDLHSELNLSSLELGDSALYFCASSVAGGRAGILQFFGPGTRLTVL.

The chain carries TRBV30 and TRBJ1-2; D ambiguous. The V gene's germline CDR1 is GTSNPN and CDR2 SVGIG (reference sequence). The CDR3 runs to 12 residues. Deletions cut 3 bases from V and 4 bases from J, with 9 bases between. The CDR3 nucleotides are TGTGCCTGGAGCCCGGTAGCCTATGGCTACACCTTC. Translation gives CAWSPVAYGYTF.

J is TRBJ1-3 and V is TRBV28, with TRBD1 matching 9 bases. V trimming: 1 base; J trimming: 1 base; junction bases outside the gene matches: 8. The CDR3 length is 18 residues. Per the germline V gene, CDR1 is MDHEN and CDR2 is SYDVKM. For the CDR3, the DNA is TGTGCCAGCAGTTTATCCCCACAGGGGGCATTTTCTGGAAACACCATATATTTT. It codes for CASSLSPQGAFSGNTIYF.

The rearrangement links TRBV21-1 to TRBJ1-3. TRBV21-1 is designated a pseudogene. The CDR3 is 10 amino acids. This CDR3 reads CKYSGNTIYF. CDR3 coding DNA: TGTAAATACTCTGGAAACACCATATATTTT.

Worth noting for this clone: Distinct nucleotide sequences in the sample also encode this CDR3. This chain joins TRBV6-1 and TRBJ2-5; D may be TRBD2 (5 bases). The V end was cut by 7 bases, the J end by 1 base, with 16 bases between. CDR3 length: 15 amino acids. Germline V gene sequence: CDR1 MNHNS, CDR2 SASEGT. The CDR3 region is CASKGLAGGQETQYF. DNA of the CDR3: TGTGCCAGCAAGGGCTTGGCGGGCGGCCAAGAGACCCAGTACTTC.

V is TRBV7-2 and J is TRBJ1-2, with D possibly being TRBD1 (6 bases). The CDR3 covers 13 residues. V was cut by 4 bases and J by 4 bases, with 10 bases left in between. Germline assignment: CDR1 SGHTA and CDR2 FQGNSA. CDR3 bases: TGTGCCAGCAGCTCGGACAGTTTCTATGGCTACACCTTC. The encoded protein is CASSSDSFYGYTF.

The chain combines TRBV6-1 with TRBJ1-4; TRBD1 is a possible D gene (5 bases). CDR1 is MNHNS and CDR2 is SASEGT in the germline V gene. With 2 bases removed from V and 7 bases from J, the gap between germline ends came to 11 bases. This CDR3 has 14 residues. In nucleotides, the CDR3 is TGTGCCAGCAGTGAAAAGGGGCGCGGTGAAAAACTGTTTTTT. It specifies CASSEKGRGEKLFF.

The V call is TRBV6-6, the J call TRBJ2-7; D may be TRBD1 (5 bases). The CDR3 spans 14 residues. The V gene lost 2 bases and the J gene lost 3 bases, with 11 bases spanning the gap. CDR1 and CDR2 from the germline V gene are MNHNY and SVGAGI (reference sequence). The CDR3 spells CASSYVDKVYEQYF. CDR3 coding DNA: TGTGCCAGCAGTTACGTGGACAAGGTCTACGAGCAGTACTTC.

The J gene is TRBJ1-1, the V gene TRBV11-1; 9 bases are shared with TRBD1. Germline V gives CDR1 SGHAT, CDR2 FQDESV (reference sequence). V dropped 0 bases and J dropped 10; count of bases not matched to a gene: 9. The CDR3 is 15 amino acids. DNA of the CDR3: TGTGCCAGCAGCTTAGCAGTCCCGGGACAGGGAGGAGCTTTCTTT. Translated, it gives CASSLAVPGQGGAFF.

The V and J genes are TRBV28 and TRBJ1-5, with D unresolved. This CDR3 has 13 residues. Per germline, CDR1 MDHEN and CDR2 SYDVKM. Trimming pared 10 bases from V and 7 bases from J, leaving 17 bases between. The CDR3, as DNA: TGTGCCACCAGAAGTTTTACGCGGCAGCCCCAGCATTTT. It is translated as CATRSFTRQPQHF.

The chain joins TRBV19 to TRBJ1-3; the D is unclear. V shed 8 bases and J shed 0 bases, with 11 bases lying between them. The CDR3 has 14 residues. The germline V gene encodes CDR1 LNHDA and CDR2 SQIVND (reference sequence). In DNA, the CDR3 is TGTGCCAGTCGTTGGGCAGCCTCTGGAAACACCATATATTTT. Translated: CASRWAASGNTIYF.

The chain employs TRBV7-2 and TRBJ1-2; weak D call: TRBD1 (6 bases). The CDR3 runs to 17 residues. The V end was cut by 3 bases, the J end by 2 bases, with 19 bases between. Germline CDR1 is SGHTA and CDR2 is FQGNSA. The CDR3 here is CASSFAPGQQTNYGYTF. CDR3 bases: TGTGCCAGCAGCTTCGCCCCCGGACAGCAGACAAACTATGGCTACACCTTC. The complete variable domain, with remaining parts taken from reference TRBV7-2 and TRBJ1-2, reads GAGVSQSPSNKVTEKGKDVELRCDPISGHTALYWYRQSLGQGLEFLIYFQGNSAPDKSGLPSDRFSAERTGGSVSTLTIQRTQQEDSAVYLCASSFAPGQQTNYGYTFGSGTRLTVV.

The rearrangement joins TRBV4-1 to TRBJ1-1; no clear D. Germline assignment: CDR1 MGHRA and CDR2 YSYEKL. CDR3 size: 12 residues. V was clipped by 1 base and J by 6 bases, with 6 bases between them. CDR3: CASSQGEAEAFF. The CDR3 region has the DNA TGCGCCAGCAGCCAAGGGGAGGCTGAAGCTTTCTTT.

V usage is TRBV9 and J usage is TRBJ2-2; 11 bases line up with TRBD2. This CDR3 has 15 amino acids. Germline CDR1 and CDR2: SGDLS and YYNGEE. Losses at the gene ends were 5 bases for V and 6 bases for J; bases not matched to a gene: 6. CDR3 DNA sequence: TGTGCCAGCAGAGATAGCGGGAGGGGGGCCGGGGAGCTGTTTTTT. Its protein product is CASRDSGRGAGELFF.

This clone occurred once. The chain joins TRBV6-5 to TRBJ2-1; D possibly corresponds to TRBD2 (6 bases). The CDR3 spans 12 residues. V was cut by 2 bases and J by 12 bases, with 11 bases left in between. The germline V gene encodes CDR1 MNHEY and CDR2 SVGAGI. For the CDR3, the DNA is TGTGCCAGCAGTTACCCCGGGGGAGCGCAGTTCTTC. Translated: CASSYPGGAQFF.

This chain links TRBV5-4 with TRBJ2-5; 14 bases map to TRBD2. With 3 bases clipped from V and 5 bases from J, the junction kept 3 bases outside the gene matches. CDR1 is SGHNT and CDR2 is YYREEE in the germline V gene (reference sequence). This CDR3 contains 15 residues. The CDR3 coding sequence is TGTGCCAGCAGCTCGGGACTAGCGGGAGCTGAGACCCAGTACTTC. Its protein is CASSSGLAGAETQYF.

The chain has TRBV7-8 and TRBJ2-6; unclear D gene. Deletions cut 5 bases from V and 2 bases from J, with 4 bases between. The CDR3 runs to 13 residues. The germline CDR1 and CDR2 sequences are SGHVS and FQNEAQ. The CDR3 DNA sequence: TGTGCCAGCAGCCTCGCTGGGGCCAACGTCCTGACTTTC. Its protein product is CASSLAGANVLTF.

The chain couples TRBV6-5 to TRBJ2-1; the match to TRBD2 covers 8 bases. Germline V gives CDR1 MNHEY, CDR2 SVGAGI. V lost 5 bases, J lost 3 bases, and 6 bases stayed unmatched. The CDR3 consists of 15 residues. The CDR3 region is CASSRPAGVYNEQFF. The DNA for the CDR3 is TGTGCCAGCAGTCGCCCAGCGGGAGTCTACAATGAGCAGTTCTTC.

This clone appeared once. This chain uses TRBV5-5 with TRBJ2-7, with a tentative D call TRBD1 (5 bases). Germline values: CDR1 SGHKS, CDR2 YYEKEE (reference sequence). The CDR3 is made up of 14 amino acids. Trimming shortened V by 2 bases and J by 7 bases, and 16 bases separated the two germline ends. CDR3 sequence reads: CASSFGVLGAEQYF. As DNA, the CDR3 is TGTGCCAGCAGCTTTGGAGTTTTAGGGGCTGAGCAGTACTTC. Complete variable domain (other parts from reference TRBV5-5 and TRBJ2-7): DAGVTQSPTHLIKTRGQQVTLRCSPISGHKSVSWYQQVLGQGPQFIFQYYEKEERGRGNFPDRFSARQFPNYSSELNVNALLLGDSALYLCASSFGVLGAEQYFGPGTRLTVT.

V usage is TRBV30 and J usage is TRBJ1-1, with TRBD1 matching over 11 bases. The CDR3 loop spans 14 amino acids. Germline CDR1 is GTSNPN and CDR2 is SVGIG (reference sequence). The trim removed 5 bases at V and 0 bases at J, leaving 2 bases unmatched. DNA for the CDR3: TGTGCCTGGGGGACAGGGGGGATGAACACTGAAGCTTTCTTT. Translating gives CAWGTGGMNTEAFF.

This chain joins TRBV28 and TRBJ2-2; 10 nucleotides line up with TRBD2. This CDR3 contains 18 residues. V shed 2 bases and J 3 bases; nucleotides not matched to a gene: 9. Germline V gene data show CDR1 as MDHEN and CDR2 as SYDVKM. The CDR3 region is CASSLPLAGEIYTGELFF. The CDR3, as DNA: TGTGCCAGCAGTTTACCCCTAGCGGGGGAGATTTACACCGGGGAGCTGTTTTTT.

This clone was counted a few times. The V gene is TRBV19, the J gene TRBJ2-1; 10 bases match TRBD2. Germline lookup yields CDR1 LNHDA and CDR2 SQIVND (reference sequence). Trimming cost V 6 bases and J 9 bases; bases outside gene matches: 11. The CDR3 extends over 15 amino acids. For the CDR3, the DNA is TGTGCCAGTAGGGCTAGCGGGAGAATCCGAGGTGAGCAGTTCTTC. This translates into CASRASGRIRGEQFF.

The V and J genes are TRBV18 and TRBJ2-7; TRBD1 agrees at 12 bases. V dropped 5 bases and J dropped 7; count of bases not matched to a gene: 9. CDR1 KGHSH and CDR2 LQKENI come from the germline V gene. The CDR3 totals 15 residues. Here the CDR3 DNA reads TGTGCCAGCTCATCCGGGACAGGGGGCTCTGGGGAGCAGTACTTC. Amino acid sequence: CASSSGTGGSGEQYF.

This chain uses TRBV19 with TRBJ2-7; 10 bases agree with TRBD1. Per germline, CDR1 LNHDA and CDR2 SQIVND (reference sequence). The CDR3 sequence is 16 residues long. The J segment lost 3 bases and the V segment lost 5 bases, leaving 10 bases of the junction unmatched. Here the CDR3 reads CASSPRRDRGYYEQYF. The DNA of the CDR3 is TGTGCCAGTAGTCCCCGCCGGGACAGGGGTTACTACGAGCAGTACTTC. The full variable domain, with the rest looked up from reference TRBV19 and TRBJ2-7, is DGGITQSPKYLFRKEGQNVTLSCEQNLNHDAMYWYRQDPGQGLRLIYYSQIVNDFQKGDIAEGYSVSREKKESFPLTVTSAQKNPTAFYLCASSPRRDRGYYEQYFGPGTRLTVT.